This T cell receptor (beta chain) was captured in a study of T cell changes during pregnancy in multiple sclerosis. With V trimmed by 8 bases and J by 2 bases, 6 bases remained unmatched. CDR3 length: 15 amino acids. The germline gives CDR1 SNHLY, CDR2 FYNNEI. The data were produced by immunoSEQ multiplex PCR, yet TCRdb's version contains in-frame clones alone and is incomplete. The sample has around 24,000 clones; more than 75% are singletons. The receptor was isolated from a female donor in good health, enrolled as a control in a pregnancy study. Material: CD8+ T cells from peripheral blood mononuclear cells, obtained in the first trimester of pregnancy. The V and J genes are TRBV2 and TRBJ2-1; 10 bases match TRBD1. Here the CDR3 reads CASGRGQGTYNEQFF. CDR3 bases: TGTGCCAGCGGAAGGGGACAGGGGACCTACAATGAGCAGTTCTTC. Supplemented by reference TRBV2 and TRBJ2-1, the full variable domain reads EPEVTQTPSHQVTQMGQEVILRCVPISNHLYFYWYRQILGQKVEFLVSFYNNEISEKSEIFDDQFSVERPDGSNFTLKIRSTKLEDSAMYFCASGRGQGTYNEQFFGPGTRLTVL.